What follows describes a single T cell receptor beta chain. This entry belongs to a study of T cell responses to AZD1222 COVID-19 vaccine. J lost 5 bases, V lost 3 bases, and 5 bases had no gene match. CDR1 is SGHNT and CDR2 is YYREEE in the germline V gene (reference sequence). There are 15 residues in the CDR3. Repertoires were generated with immunoSEQ multiplex PCR, while TCRdb's copy carries only in-frame clones and drops some. The table lists some 120,000 clones, around 85% of them singletons, with over 5% in the top ten. This sequence joins TRBV5-4 and TRBJ1-6; 7 bases map to TRBD1. This TCR derives from an adult in good health. The sequencing used peripheral blood, collected on day 0 of AZD1222 vaccination. The CDR3 protein is CASSSFGTDNSPLHF. In DNA, the CDR3 is TGTGCCAGCAGCTCCTTCGGGACAGATAATTCACCCCTCCACTTT.